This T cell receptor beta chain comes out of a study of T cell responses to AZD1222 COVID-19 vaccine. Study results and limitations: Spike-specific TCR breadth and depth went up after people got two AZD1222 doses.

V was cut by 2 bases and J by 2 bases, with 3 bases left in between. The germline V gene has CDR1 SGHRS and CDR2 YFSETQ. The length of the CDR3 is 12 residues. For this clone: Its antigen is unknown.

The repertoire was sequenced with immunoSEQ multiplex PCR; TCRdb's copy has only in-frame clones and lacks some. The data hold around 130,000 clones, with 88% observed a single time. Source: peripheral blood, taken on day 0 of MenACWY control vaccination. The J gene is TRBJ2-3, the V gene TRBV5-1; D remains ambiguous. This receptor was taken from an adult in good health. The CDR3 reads CASSFTTDTQYF. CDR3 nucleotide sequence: TGCGCCAGCAGCTTCACCACAGATACGCAGTATTTT.